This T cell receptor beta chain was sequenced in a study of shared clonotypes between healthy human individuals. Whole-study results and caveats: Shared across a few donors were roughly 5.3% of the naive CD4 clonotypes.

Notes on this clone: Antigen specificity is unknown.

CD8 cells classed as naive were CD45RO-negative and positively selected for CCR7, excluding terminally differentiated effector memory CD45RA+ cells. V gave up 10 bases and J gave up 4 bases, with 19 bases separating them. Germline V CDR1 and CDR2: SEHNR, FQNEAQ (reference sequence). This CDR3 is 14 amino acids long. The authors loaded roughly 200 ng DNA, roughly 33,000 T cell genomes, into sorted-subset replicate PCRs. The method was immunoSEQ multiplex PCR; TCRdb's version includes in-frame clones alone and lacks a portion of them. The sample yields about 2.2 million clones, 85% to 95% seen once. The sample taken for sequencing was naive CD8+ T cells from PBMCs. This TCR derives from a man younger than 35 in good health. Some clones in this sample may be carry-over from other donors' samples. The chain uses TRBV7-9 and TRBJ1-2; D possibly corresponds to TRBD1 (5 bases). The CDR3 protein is CATRNGAGGYGYTF. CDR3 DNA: TGTGCCACCAGGAATGGGGCCGGCGGCTATGGCTACACCTTC.